This T cell receptor beta chain was recorded in a study of T-cell reconstitution after alpha-beta-depleted transplantation in children (dated by TCRdb to 2016 to 2017). In the study overall: Using TCR repertoire profiling, the study quantitatively followed how T-cell immune reconstitution unfolded in children after TCRalphabeta/CD19-depleted allogeneic hematopoietic cell transplantation.

Details on this clonotype: Its antigen is not yet known. Base qualities are not provided; no much larger clone lies one nucleotide away.

Receptors were amplified or captured by PCR. The sample was run on an Illumina HiSeq 2500. To normalize quantification of the TCRbeta repertoire, the TCR libraries were built with molecular barcoding that relied on unique molecular identifiers. The public reads were run again by TCRdb, first through fastp at Q25 and then through MiXCR, and only productive beta chains were kept. Each record represents a unique CDR3 protein, reported with the most common genes and DNA among its rows. Across this sample there are 450,000 to 500,000 distinct CDR3 sequences, with roughly an eighth seen only once. Around 5.8% of the sample lies in the top ten. The clonotype was recovered from a human donor who donated a stem cell graft to a child with combined immunodeficiency. Sequences were derived from PBMCs from the stem cell graft donor, sampled from the stem cell graft.

The bases read TGTGCCAGCACCTTGCCCGGGGAATCGAACACCGGGGAGCTGTTTTTT. Translation gives CASTLPGESNTGELFF. The chain uses TRBV12-3 or TRBV12-4 and TRBJ2-2; TRBD2 might be the D gene, on 5 matching bases. At the junction V is shortened by 7 bases and J by 0 bases, with 15 bases in between. Counted from cysteine to phenylalanine, this CDR3 has 16 amino acids. Of all the DNA, just the CDR3 is kept, 48 bases in frame from base 1.